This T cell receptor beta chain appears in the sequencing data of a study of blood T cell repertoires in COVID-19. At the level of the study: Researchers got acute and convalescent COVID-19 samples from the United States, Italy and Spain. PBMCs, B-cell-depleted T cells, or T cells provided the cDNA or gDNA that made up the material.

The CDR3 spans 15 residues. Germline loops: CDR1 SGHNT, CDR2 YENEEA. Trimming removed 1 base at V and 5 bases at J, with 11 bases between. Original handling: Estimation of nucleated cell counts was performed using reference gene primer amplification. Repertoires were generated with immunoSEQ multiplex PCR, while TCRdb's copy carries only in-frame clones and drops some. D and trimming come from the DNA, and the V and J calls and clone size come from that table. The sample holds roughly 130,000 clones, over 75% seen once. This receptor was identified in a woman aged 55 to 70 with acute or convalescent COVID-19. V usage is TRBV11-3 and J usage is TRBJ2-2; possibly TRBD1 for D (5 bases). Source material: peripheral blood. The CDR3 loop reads CASSLVPSGTGELFF. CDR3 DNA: TGTGCCAGCAGCTTAGTTCCCTCAGGGACCGGGGAGCTGTTTTTT.